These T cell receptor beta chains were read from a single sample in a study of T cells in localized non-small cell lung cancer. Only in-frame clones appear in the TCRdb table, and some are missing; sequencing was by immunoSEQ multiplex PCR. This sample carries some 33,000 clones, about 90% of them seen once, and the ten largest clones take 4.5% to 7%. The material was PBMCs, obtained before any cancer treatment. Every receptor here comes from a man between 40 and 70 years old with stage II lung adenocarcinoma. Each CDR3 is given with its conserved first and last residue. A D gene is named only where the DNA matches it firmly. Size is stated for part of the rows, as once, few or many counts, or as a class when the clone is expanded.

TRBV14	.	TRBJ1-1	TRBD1	TGTGCCAGCAGCCCTCGGACAGGGTGGGACACTGAAGCTTTCTTT	CASSPRTGWDTEAFF
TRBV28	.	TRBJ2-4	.	TGTGCCAGCAGTGGGGGTTTGATCTCGGACATTCAGTACTTC	CASSGGLISDIQYF
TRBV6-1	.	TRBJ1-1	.	TGTGCCAGCAGTGAAAGGGCGAGCTCGAACACTGAAGCTTTCTTT	CASSERASSNTEAFF
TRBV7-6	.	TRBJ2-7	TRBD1	TGTGCCAGCAGCCTGGACAGGGGTACTCGCGAGCAGTACTTC	CASSLDRGTREQYF
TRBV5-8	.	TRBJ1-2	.	TGTGCCAGCAGCTTGGCGGTCAACCCGAGGCTCAACTATGGCTACACCTTC	CASSLAVNPRLNYGYTF
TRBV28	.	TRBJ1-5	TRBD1	TGTGCCAGCAACCTACAGGGGAATCAGCCCCAGCATTTT	CASNLQGNQPQHF
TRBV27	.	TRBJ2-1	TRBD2	TGTGCCAGCAGGTCCCTAACTAGCGGGGAATACAATGAGCAGTTCTTC	CASRSLTSGEYNEQFF
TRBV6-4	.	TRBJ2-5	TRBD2	TGTGCCAGCAGTGACCTAGGGAGGGGCTCTTACCAAGAGACCCAGTACTTC	CASSDLGRGSYQETQYF
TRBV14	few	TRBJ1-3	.	TGTGCCAGCAGCCCACTCGGCCCCAGCTCTGGAAACACCATATATTTT	CASSPLGPSSGNTIYF
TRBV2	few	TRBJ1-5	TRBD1	TGTGCCAGCAGTGAGCAGGGGGCTCCCCATCAGCCCCAGCATTTT	CASSEQGAPHQPQHF
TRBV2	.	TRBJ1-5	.	TGTGCCAGCAGTGATTTCGGGGATCAGCCCCAGCATTTT	CASSDFGDQPQHF
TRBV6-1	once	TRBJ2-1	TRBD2	TGTGCCAGCAGTGGGCATCCGGGACTGCCGACTAGCGGGGTTTACAATGAGCAGTTCTTC	CASSGHPGLPTSGVYNEQFF
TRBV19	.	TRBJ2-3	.	TGTGCCAGTAGTATAGCGGAGACACACACAGATACGCAGTATTTT	CASSIAETHTDTQYF
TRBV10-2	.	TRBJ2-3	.	TGCGCCAGCAGGTCCCGGGGTTGGGGCACAGATACGCAGTATTTT	CASRSRGWGTDTQYF
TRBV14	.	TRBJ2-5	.	TGTGCCAGCGGATACCAAGAGACCCAGTACTTC	CASGYQETQYF
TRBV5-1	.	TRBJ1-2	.	TGCGCCAGCACGGACTATAACTATGGCTACACCTTC	CASTDYNYGYTF
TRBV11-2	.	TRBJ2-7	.	TGTGCCAGCAGCTTTGGGACTTCCTCCTACGAGCAGTACTTC	CASSFGTSSYEQYF
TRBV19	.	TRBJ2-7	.	TGTGCCAGTAGTCCCCGGGCCACATCCTACGAGCAGTACTTC	CASSPRATSYEQYF
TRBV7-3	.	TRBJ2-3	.	TGTGCCAGCAGCCCATCAGCAGCGTATACGCAGTATTTT	CASSPSAAYTQYF
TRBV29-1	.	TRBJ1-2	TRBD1	TGCAGCGTCGGAGACAGGGAGATAGGATTGGGCTACACCTTC	CSVGDREIGLGYTF
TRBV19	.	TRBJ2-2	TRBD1	TGTGCCAGTAGTCAGGGGGACCGTAACCCCGGGGAGCTGTTTTTT	CASSQGDRNPGELFF
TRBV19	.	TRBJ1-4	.	TGTGCCAGTAGCGGACAGCTTAATGAAAAACTGTTTTTT	CASSGQLNEKLFF
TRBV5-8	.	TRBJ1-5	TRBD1	TGTGCCAGCAGCGTGGACAGGGGAGGAAGCAATCAGCCCCAGCATTTT	CASSVDRGGSNQPQHF
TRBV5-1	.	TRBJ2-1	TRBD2	TGCGCCAGCAGCTTTGGGTTACTAGCGGGAGAGAGTGAGCAGTTCTTC	CASSFGLLAGESEQFF
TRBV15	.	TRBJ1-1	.	TGTGCCACCAGCAGAGATTTGGGTTCCACTGAAGCTTTCTTT	CATSRDLGSTEAFF
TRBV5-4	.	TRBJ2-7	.	TGTGCCAGCAGCTTCAATGAGTACGAGCAGTACTTC	CASSFNEYEQYF